The 5 T cell receptor beta chains in this list originate from one sample, sequenced in a study of breast tumors, draining lymph nodes, adjacent tissues. TCRdb independently ran MiXCR on the multiplex PCR reads; one entry per CDR3 protein. The data contain about 150,000 distinct CDR3 sequences, 30% to 35% of them singletons. The lymph nodes were axillary draining lymph nodes from breast cancer patients. The sequenced material came from axillary lymph node tissue. The origin of the receptors is a female donor with breast cancer. Some clones in this sample may be carry-over from other donors' samples.

Notes on this clonotype: A much larger clone lies one base from this, so it may be a read error. Written as DNA, the CDR3 is TGTGCCATCAGTTTATGGGGACTAGCGGGGGGGCCCGGGGAGCTGTTTTTT. Its translation: CAISLWGLAGGPGELFF. The V gene is TRBV10-3, the J gene TRBJ2-2; 16 bases are a match to TRBD2. V gave up 5 bases and J gave up 6 bases; unmatched junction bases: 6. Germline loops: CDR1 ENHRY, CDR2 SYGVKD. This CDR3 spans 17 amino acids.

The sample holds many counts of this clonotype. The rearrangement joins TRBV11-2 to TRBJ2-2, with D tentatively TRBD1 or TRBD2 (5 bases each). Trimming pared 4 bases from V and 1 base from J, leaving 10 bases between. Germline V gives CDR1 SGHAT, CDR2 FQNNGV. CDR3 length: 15 amino acids. The CDR3 region is CASSSWDGNTGELFF. The CDR3 DNA reads as TGTGCCAGCAGCTCGTGGGACGGGAACACCGGGGAGCTGTTTTTT.

This clonotype was seen at least ten times. This sequence may be a read error, since a much larger clone differs from it by one base. The chain carries TRBV6-1 and TRBJ2-7; 7 bases agree with TRBD2. V lost 11 bases, J lost 4 bases, and 5 bases stayed unmatched. In germline, CDR1 is MNHNS, CDR2 SASEGT. The length of the CDR3 is 11 residues. In nucleotides, the CDR3 is TGTGCCTGCACGCGGGGGTACGAGCAGTACTTC. This translates into CACTRGYEQYF.

About this clonotype: A junction end diverges from the germline sequence, so it may reflect a read error. This chain connects TRBV6-5 to TRBJ2-5, with D unclear. The CDR3 consists of 16 residues. In germline, CDR1 is MNHEY, CDR2 SVGAGI. CDR3 residues: CASSYSSWSGEEAQYF. The CDR3 nucleotides read TGTGCCAGCAGTTACTCGAGTTGGTCAGGTGAAGAGGCCCAGTACTTC.

This clonotype was seen more than once but under ten times. Just one base apart from a much larger clone, this may be a read error. The J gene is TRBJ2-1, the V gene TRBV20-1; 8 bases match TRBD2. The germline V gene has CDR1 DFQATT and CDR2 SNEGSKA (reference sequence). The length of the CDR3 is 15 residues. V trimming: 4 bases; J trimming: 9 bases; junction bases outside the gene matches: 14. This chain's CDR3 is CSATNPLRGAGEQFF. In DNA, the CDR3 is TGCAGTGCTACCAACCCATTGCGGGGGGCCGGTGAGCAGTTCTTC.